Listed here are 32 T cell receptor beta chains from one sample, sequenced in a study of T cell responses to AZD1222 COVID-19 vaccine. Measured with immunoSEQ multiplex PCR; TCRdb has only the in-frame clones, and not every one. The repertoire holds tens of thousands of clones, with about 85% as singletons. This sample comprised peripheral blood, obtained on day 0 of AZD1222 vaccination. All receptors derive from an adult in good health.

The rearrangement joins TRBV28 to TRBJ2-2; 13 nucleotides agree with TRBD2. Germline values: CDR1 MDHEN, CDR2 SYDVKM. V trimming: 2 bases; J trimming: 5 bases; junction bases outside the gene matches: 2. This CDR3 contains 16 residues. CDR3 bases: TGTGCCAGCAGTTTAATGGGACTAGCGGGGACCGGGGAGCTGTTTTTT. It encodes CASSLMGLAGTGELFF. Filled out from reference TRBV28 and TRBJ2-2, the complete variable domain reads DVKVTQSSRYLVKRTGEKVFLECVQDMDHENMFWYRQDPGLGLRLIYFSYDVKMKEKGDIPEGYSVSREKKERFSLILESASTNQTSMYLCASSLMGLAGTGELFFGEGSRLTVL.

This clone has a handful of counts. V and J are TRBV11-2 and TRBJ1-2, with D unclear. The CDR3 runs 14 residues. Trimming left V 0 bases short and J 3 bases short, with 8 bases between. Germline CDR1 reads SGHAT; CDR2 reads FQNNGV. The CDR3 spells CASSLEGRDYGYTF. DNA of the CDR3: TGTGCCAGCAGCTTAGAGGGCAGAGACTATGGCTACACCTTC.

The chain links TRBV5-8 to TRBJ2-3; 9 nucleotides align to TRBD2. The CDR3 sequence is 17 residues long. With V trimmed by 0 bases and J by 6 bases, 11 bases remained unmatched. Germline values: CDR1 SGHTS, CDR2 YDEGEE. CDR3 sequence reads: CASSLAAGGPWFDTQYF. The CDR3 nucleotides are TGTGCCAGCAGCTTGGCGGCGGGGGGGCCGTGGTTCGATACGCAGTATTTT.

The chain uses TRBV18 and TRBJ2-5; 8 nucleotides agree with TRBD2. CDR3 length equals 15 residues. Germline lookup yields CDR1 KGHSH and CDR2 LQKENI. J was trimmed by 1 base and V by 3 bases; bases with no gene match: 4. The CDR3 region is CASSPLAGLQETQYF. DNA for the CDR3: TGTGCCAGCTCACCCCTAGCGGGCCTCCAAGAGACCCAGTACTTC.

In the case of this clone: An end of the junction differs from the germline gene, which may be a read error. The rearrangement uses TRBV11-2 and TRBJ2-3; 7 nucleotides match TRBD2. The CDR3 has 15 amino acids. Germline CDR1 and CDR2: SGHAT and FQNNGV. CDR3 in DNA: TGTGCCAGCAGCCTAGAGCGGGGTAGAACAGATACGCAGTATTTT. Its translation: CASSLERGRTDTQYF.

DNA for the CDR3: TGTGCCAGCAGCCCGACAGGGCAAGCTAACTATGGCTACACCTTC. It translates to CASSPTGQANYGYTF. The V and J genes are TRBV7-2 and TRBJ1-2; 7 nucleotides match TRBD1. Unmatched junction bases numbered 6, after V lost 5 bases and J lost 0 bases. This CDR3 spans 15 amino acids. Looked up from germline, CDR1 is SGHTA and CDR2 is FQGNSA.

This CDR3 reads CASSYLGGTGGETQYF. CDR3 bases: TGTGCCAGCAGCTATCTCGGAGGGACAGGGGGAGAGACCCAGTACTTC. V is TRBV5-4 and J is TRBJ2-5, with 11 bases that match TRBD1. The trim removed 3 bases at V and 4 bases at J, leaving 8 bases unmatched. This CDR3 contains 16 residues. Germline V gene lookup returns CDR1 SGHNT and CDR2 YYREEE (reference sequence). Full variable domain (missing parts from reference TRBV5-4 and TRBJ2-5): ETGVTQSPTHLIKTRGQQVTLRCSSQSGHNTVSWYQQALGQGPQFIFQYYREEENGRGNFPPRFSGLQFPNYSSELNVNALELDDSALYLCASSYLGGTGGETQYFGPGTRLLVL.

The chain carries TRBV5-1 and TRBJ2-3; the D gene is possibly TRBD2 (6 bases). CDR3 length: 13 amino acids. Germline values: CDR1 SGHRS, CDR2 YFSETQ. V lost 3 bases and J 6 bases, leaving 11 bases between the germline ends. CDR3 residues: CASSSPGVDTQYF. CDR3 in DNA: TGCGCCAGCAGCTCCCCGGGAGTGGATACGCAGTATTTT.

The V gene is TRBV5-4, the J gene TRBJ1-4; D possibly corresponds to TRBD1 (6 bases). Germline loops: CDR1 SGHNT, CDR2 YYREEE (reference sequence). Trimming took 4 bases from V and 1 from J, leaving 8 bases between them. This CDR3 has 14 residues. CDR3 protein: CASSQGRTNEKLFF. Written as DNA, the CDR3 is TGTGCCAGCAGCCAGGGGAGAACTAATGAAAAACTGTTTTTT.

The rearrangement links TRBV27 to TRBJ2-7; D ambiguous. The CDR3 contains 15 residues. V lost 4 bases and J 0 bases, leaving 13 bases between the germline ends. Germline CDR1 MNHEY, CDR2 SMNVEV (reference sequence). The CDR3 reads CASSSRGASSYEQYF. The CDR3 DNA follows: TGTGCCAGCAGTTCCCGAGGAGCAAGCTCCTACGAGCAGTACTTC.

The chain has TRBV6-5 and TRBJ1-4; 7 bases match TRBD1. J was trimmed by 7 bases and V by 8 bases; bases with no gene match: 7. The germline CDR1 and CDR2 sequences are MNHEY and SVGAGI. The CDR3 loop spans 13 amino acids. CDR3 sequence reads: CASGGTVTEKLFF. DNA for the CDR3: TGTGCCAGCGGGGGGACAGTAACTGAAAAACTGTTTTTT.

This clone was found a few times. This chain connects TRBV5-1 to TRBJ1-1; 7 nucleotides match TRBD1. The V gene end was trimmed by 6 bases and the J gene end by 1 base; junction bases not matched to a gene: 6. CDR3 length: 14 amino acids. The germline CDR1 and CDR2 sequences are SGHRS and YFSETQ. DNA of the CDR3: TGCGCCAGCATGCCAGGGGGGTCGAACACTGAAGCTTTCTTT. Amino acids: CASMPGGSNTEAFF. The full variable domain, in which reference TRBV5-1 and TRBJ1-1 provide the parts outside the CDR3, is KAGVTQTPRYLIKTRGQQVTLSCSPISGHRSVSWYQQTPGQGLQFLFEYFSETQRNKGNFPGRFSGRQFSNSRSEMNVSTLELGDSALYLCASMPGGSNTEAFFGQGTRLTVV.

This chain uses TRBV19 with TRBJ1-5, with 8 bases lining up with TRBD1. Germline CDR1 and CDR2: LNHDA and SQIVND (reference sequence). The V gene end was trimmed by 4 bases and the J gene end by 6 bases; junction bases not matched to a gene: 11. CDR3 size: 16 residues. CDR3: CASSTPDRAPLQPQHF. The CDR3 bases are TGTGCCAGTAGTACCCCGGACAGGGCCCCCCTTCAGCCCCAGCATTTT.

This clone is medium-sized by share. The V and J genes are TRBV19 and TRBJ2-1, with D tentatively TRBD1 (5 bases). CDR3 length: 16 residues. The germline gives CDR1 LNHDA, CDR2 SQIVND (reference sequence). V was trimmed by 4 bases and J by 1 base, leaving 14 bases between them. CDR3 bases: TGTGCCAGTAGTACTGGACATGACAGTTCCTACAATGAGCAGTTCTTC. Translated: CASSTGHDSSYNEQFF.

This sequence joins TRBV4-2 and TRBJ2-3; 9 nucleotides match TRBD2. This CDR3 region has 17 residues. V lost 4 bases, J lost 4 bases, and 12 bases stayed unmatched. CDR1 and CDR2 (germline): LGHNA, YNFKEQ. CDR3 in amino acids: CASSRGRAGGSPDTQYF. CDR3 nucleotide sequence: TGTGCCAGCAGCCGCGGACGAGCGGGGGGATCGCCAGATACGCAGTATTTT.

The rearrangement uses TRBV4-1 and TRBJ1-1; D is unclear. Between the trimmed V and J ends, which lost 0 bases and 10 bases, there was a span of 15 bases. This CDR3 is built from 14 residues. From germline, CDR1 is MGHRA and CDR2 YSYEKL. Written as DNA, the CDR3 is TGCGCCAGCAGCCAAGAGGGTTTGATTGGCCGAGCTTTCTTT. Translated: CASSQEGLIGRAFF.

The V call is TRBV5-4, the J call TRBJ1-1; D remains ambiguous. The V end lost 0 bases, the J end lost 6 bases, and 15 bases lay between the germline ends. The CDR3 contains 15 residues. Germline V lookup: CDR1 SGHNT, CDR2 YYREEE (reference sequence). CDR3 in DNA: TGTGCCAGCAGCTTGGTCGCGGGGTTTAGGGCTGAAGCTTTCTTT. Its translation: CASSLVAGFRAEAFF.

This CDR3 is CASSLGGGYIQYF. The CDR3 DNA sequence: TGTGCCAGCAGCCTCGGCGGGGGTTACATTCAGTACTTC. The genes are TRBV3-1 (or the pseudogene TRBV3-2) and TRBJ2-4, with 7 bases identical to TRBD2. The germline V gene has CDR1 LGHDT and CDR2 YNNKEL (reference sequence). The junction had 5 bases not matched to a gene; V was cut back by 4 bases and J by 8 bases. The CDR3 loop spans 13 amino acids.

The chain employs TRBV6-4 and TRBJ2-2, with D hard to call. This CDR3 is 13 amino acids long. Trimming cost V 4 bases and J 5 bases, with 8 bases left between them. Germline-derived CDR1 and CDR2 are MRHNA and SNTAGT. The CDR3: CASSVGSTGELFF. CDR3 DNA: TGTGCCAGCAGTGTCGGGTCGACCGGGGAGCTGTTTTTT.

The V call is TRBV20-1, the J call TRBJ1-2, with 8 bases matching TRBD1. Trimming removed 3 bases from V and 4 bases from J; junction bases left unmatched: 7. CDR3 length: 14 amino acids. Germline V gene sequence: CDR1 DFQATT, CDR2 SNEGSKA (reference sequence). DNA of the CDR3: TGCAGTGCTAGTGTGTCAGGGGGCGCCTATGGCTACACCTTC. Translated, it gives CSASVSGGAYGYTF.

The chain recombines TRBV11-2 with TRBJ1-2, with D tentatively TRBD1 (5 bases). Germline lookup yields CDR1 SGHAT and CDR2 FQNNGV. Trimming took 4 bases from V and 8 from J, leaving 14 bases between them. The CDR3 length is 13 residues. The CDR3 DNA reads TGTGCCAGCAGCTCCGGACAAAAAGGAGGCTACACCTTC. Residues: CASSSGQKGGYTF.

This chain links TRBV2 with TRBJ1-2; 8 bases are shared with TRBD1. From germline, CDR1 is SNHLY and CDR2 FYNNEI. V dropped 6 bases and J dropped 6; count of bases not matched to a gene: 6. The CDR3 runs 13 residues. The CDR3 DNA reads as TGTGCCAGCAGGTTGGCAGGGGGCGATGGCTACACCTTC. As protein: CASRLAGGDGYTF. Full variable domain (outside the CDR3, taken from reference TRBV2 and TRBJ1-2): EPEVTQTPSHQVTQMGQEVILRCVPISNHLYFYWYRQILGQKVEFLVSFYNNEISEKSEIFDDQFSVERPDGSNFTLKIRSTKLEDSAMYFCASRLAGGDGYTFGSGTRLTVV.

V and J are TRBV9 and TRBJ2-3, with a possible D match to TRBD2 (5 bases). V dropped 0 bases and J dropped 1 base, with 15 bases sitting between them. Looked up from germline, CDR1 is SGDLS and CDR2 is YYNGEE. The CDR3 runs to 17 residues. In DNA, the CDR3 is TGTGCCAGCAGCGTAGGTGGAGTAGCGCTTCGCACAGATACGCAGTATTTT. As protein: CASSVGGVALRTDTQYF.

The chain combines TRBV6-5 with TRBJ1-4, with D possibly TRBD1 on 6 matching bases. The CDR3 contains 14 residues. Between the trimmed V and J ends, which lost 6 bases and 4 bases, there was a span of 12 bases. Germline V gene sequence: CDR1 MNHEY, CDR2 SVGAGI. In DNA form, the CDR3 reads TGTGCCAGCAGGTGGGGGGGCTTTAATGAAAAACTGTTTTTT. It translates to CASRWGGFNEKLFF.

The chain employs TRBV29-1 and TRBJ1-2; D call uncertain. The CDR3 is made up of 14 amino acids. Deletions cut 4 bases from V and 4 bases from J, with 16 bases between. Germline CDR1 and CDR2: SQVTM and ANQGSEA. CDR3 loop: CSVAPALTPYGYTF. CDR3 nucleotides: TGCAGCGTTGCGCCGGCACTCACTCCCTATGGCTACACCTTC.

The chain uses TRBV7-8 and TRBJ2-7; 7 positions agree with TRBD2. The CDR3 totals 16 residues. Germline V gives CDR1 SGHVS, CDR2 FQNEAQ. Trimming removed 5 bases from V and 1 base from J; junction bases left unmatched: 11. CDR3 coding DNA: TGTGCCAGCAGCCCCCCCTGGCTAGCGGCTTCCTACGAGCAGTACTTC. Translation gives CASSPPWLAASYEQYF.

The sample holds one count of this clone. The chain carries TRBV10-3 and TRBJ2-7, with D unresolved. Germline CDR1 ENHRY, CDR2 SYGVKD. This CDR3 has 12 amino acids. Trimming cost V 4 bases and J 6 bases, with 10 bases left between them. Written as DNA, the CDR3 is TGTGCCATCAGTGTTTCCGGGTCCGAGCAGTACTTC. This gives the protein CAISVSGSEQYF.

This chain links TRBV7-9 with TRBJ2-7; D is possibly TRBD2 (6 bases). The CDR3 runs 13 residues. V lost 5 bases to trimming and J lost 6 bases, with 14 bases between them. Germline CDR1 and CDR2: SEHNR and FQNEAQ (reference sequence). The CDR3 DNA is TGTGCCAGCAGCGTAGGGCTCGGGGGCGAGCAGTACTTC. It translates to CASSVGLGGEQYF. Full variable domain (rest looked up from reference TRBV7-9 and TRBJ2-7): DTGVSQNPRHKITKRGQNVTFRCDPISEHNRLYWYRQTLGQGPEFLTYFQNEAQLEKSRLLSDRFSAERPKGSFSTLEIQRTEQGDSAMYLCASSVGLGGEQYFGPGTRLTVT.

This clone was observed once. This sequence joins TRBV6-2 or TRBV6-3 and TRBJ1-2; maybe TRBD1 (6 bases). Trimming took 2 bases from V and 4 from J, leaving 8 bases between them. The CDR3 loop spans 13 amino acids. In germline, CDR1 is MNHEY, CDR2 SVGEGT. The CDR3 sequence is CASSYGGLYGYTF. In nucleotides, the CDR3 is TGTGCCAGCAGTTACGGGGGCCTCTATGGCTACACCTTC.

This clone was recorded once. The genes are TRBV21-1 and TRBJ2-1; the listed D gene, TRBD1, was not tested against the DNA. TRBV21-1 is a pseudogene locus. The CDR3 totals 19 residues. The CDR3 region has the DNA TGTGCCAGCAGCAAAGAGGGGGACCCTCCGCCGAGCCCCTACAATGAGCAGTTCTTC. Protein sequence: CASSKEGDPPPSPYNEQFF.

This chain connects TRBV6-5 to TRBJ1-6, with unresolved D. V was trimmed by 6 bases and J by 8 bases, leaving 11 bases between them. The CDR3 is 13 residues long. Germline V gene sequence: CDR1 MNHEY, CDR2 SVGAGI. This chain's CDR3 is CASSPVKDSPLHF. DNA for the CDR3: TGTGCCAGCAGCCCAGTGAAAGATTCACCCCTCCACTTT.

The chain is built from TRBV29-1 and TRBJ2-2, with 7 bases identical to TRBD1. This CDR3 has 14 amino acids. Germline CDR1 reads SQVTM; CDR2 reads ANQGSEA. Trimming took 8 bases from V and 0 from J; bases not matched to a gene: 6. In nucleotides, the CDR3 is TGCAGCACTACAGGGGCATCGAACACCGGGGAGCTGTTTTTT. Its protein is CSTTGASNTGELFF.